This T cell receptor beta chain is from a study of blood T cell repertoires in COVID-19. Study as a whole: Spain, Italy and the United States supplied samples that represented acute and convalescent COVID-19. PBMCs, B-cell-depleted T cells, or T cells were the source of the cDNA or gDNA that made up the material.

Per the original data handling: Estimation of nucleated cell counts relied on the amplification of reference gene primers. Data came from immunoSEQ multiplex PCR; TCRdb stores just in-frame clones and leaves some out. That table furnishes V, J and clone size, whereas the DNA furnished D and trimming. The sample has about 73,000 clones, around 81% seen once. Looked up from germline, CDR1 is MNHEY and CDR2 is SMNVEV (reference sequence). This CDR3 spans 17 amino acids. Trimming left V 6 bases short and J 1 base short, with 19 bases between. This rearrangement joins TRBV27 to TRBJ1-5, with D possibly TRBD1 on 6 matching bases. The sequencing input was peripheral blood. This sequence was found in a human donor in a cohort sampled during active COVID-19. The CDR3 reads CASSPGLGARSNQPQHF. The CDR3 nucleotides read TGTGCCAGCAGCCCGGGCCTGGGGGCGAGAAGCAATCAGCCCCAGCATTTT.